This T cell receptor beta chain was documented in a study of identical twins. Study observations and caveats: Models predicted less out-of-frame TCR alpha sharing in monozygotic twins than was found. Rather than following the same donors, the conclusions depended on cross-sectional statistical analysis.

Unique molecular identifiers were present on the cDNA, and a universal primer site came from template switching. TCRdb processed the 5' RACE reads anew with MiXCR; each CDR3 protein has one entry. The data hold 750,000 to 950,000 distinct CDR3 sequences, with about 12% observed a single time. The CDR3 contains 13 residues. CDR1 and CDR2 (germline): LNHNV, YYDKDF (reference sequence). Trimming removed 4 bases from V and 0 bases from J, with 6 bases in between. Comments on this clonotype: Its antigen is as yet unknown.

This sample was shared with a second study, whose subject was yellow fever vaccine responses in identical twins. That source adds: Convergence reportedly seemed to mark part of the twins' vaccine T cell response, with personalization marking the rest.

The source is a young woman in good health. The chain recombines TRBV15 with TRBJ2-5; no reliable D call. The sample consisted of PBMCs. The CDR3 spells CATSTDNQETQYF. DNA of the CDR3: TGTGCCACCAGCACCGACAACCAAGAGACCCAGTACTTC.